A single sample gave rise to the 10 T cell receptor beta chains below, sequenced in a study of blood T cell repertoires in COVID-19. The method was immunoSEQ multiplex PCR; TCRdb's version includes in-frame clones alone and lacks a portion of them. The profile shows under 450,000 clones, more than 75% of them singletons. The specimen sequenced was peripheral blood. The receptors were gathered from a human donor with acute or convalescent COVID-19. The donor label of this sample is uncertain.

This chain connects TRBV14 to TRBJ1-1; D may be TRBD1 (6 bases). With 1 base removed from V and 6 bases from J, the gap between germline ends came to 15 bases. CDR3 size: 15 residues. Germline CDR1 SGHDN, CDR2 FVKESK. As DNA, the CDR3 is TGTGCCAGCAGCCAAGTAAAGGCAGGGGCCCCTGAAGCTTTCTTT. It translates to CASSQVKAGAPEAFF.

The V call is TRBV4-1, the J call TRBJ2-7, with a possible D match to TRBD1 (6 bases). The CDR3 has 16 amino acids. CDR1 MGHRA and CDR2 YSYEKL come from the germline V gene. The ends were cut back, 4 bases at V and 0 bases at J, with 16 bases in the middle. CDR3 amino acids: CASSPGVTGFSYEQYF. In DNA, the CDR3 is TGCGCCAGCAGCCCAGGGGTAACGGGTTTCTCCTACGAGCAGTACTTC.

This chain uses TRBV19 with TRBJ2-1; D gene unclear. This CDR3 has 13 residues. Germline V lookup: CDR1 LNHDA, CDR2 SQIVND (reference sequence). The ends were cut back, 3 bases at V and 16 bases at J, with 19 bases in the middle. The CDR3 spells CASSINSGLRRFF. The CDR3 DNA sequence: TGTGCCAGTAGTATCAATTCAGGCCTTAGAAGATTCTTC.

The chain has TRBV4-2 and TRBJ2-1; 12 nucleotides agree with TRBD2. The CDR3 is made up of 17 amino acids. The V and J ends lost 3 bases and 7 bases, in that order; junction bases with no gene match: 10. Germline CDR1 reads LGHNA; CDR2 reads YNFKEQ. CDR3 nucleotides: TGTGCCAGCAGCCAGGTGGCTAGCGGGGGGGTTTGGAATGAGCAGTTCTTC. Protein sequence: CASSQVASGGVWNEQFF.

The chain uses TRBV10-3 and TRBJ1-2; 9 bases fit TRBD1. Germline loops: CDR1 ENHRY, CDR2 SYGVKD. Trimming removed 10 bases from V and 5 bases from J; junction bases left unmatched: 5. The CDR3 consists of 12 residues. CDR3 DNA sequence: TGTGCCACCACGGGACAGGGTTATGGCTACACCTTC. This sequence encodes CATTGQGYGYTF.

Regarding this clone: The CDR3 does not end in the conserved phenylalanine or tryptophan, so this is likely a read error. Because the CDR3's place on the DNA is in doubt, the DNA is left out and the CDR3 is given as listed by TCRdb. CDR3 protein: CASSSPDLRVFL. V and J are TRBV7-9 and TRBJ1-1. Germline V gives CDR1 SEHNR, CDR2 FQNEAQ (reference sequence). The CDR3 length equals 12 residues, ends included.

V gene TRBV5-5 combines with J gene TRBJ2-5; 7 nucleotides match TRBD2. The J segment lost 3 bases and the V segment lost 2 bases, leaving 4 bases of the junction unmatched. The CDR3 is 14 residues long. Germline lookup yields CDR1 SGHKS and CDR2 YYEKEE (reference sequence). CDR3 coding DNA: TGTGCCAGCAGCTTTGGGCGGGGGAAAGAGACCCAGTACTTC. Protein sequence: CASSFGRGKETQYF.

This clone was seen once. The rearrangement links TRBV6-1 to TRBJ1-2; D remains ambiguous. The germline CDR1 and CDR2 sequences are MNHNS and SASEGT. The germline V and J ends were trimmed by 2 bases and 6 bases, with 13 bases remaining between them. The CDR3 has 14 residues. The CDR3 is CASSESRRADGYTF. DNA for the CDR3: TGTGCCAGCAGTGAAAGTCGGAGGGCCGATGGCTACACCTTC.

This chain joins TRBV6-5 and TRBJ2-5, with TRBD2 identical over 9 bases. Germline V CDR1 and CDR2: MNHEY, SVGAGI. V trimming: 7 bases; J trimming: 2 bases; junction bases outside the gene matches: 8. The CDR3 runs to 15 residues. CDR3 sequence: CASMREGAPQETQYF. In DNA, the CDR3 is TGTGCCAGCATGCGGGAGGGGGCCCCTCAAGAGACCCAGTACTTC.

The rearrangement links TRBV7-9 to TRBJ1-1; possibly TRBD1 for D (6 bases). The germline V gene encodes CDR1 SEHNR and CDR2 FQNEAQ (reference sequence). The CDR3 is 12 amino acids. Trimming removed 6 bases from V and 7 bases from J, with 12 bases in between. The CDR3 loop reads CASSQGRSEAFF. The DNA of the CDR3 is TGTGCCAGCAGTCAGGGGCGAAGTGAAGCTTTCTTT.